The rows below give T cell receptor beta chains drawn from one sample of a study of blood T cell repertoires in COVID-19. Method: immunoSEQ multiplex PCR; TCRdb's copy keeps in-frame clones and lacks some. The table shows 110,000 or so clones, with less than 80% occurring only once. The specimen sequenced was peripheral blood. These receptors were obtained from a man aged 50 or older with acute or convalescent COVID-19. Both conserved end residues are part of each CDR3.

j_gene,v_gene,CDR3aa
TRBJ1-2,TRBV2,CASMSGQGVTYGYTF
TRBJ2-5,TRBV5-8,CASSVTGQETQYF
TRBJ2-2,TRBV9,CASSVQTGGMIGELFF
TRBJ2-5,TRBV7-9,CASSPILASETQYF
TRBJ2-3,TRBV11-2,CASNQRGTTDTQYF
TRBJ1-5,TRBV19,CASSLLRQPQHF
TRBJ2-2,TRBV30,CAWWGGQGYTGELFF
TRBJ1-2,TRBV5-1,CASSPDRYYGYTF
TRBJ2-6,TRBV4-1,CASSQVAVVSGANVLTF
TRBJ2-7,TRBV5-1,CASSLDPGLNSYEQYF
TRBJ2-5,TRBV20-1,CSARSNEAQYF
TRBJ1-6,TRBV7-9,CASSLIRGSHHYNSPLHF
TRBJ2-2,TRBV14,CASSQISGELFF
TRBJ2-7,TRBV7-9,CASSPWTGSDSYEQYF
TRBJ1-1,TRBV5-1,CASSWQGVANTEAFF
TRBJ2-7,TRBV2,CASHEDRGLEQYF
TRBJ1-5,TRBV11-3,CASSLGAPGQDSNQPQHF
TRBJ2-5,TRBV11-2,CASSPGPRGGPETQYF
TRBJ2-1,TRBV2,CASSARTSYNEQFF
TRBJ1-2,TRBV5-8,CASSDGQYVHYGYTF
TRBJ1-5,TRBV18,CASSPDLPGSNQPQHF
TRBJ1-6,TRBV12-3/TRBV12-4,CASNYYNSPLHF
TRBJ1-1,TRBV5-1,CASSLDRANTEAFF
TRBJ2-1,TRBV5-1,CASSLSGGTVYNEQFF
TRBJ2-3,TRBV2,CAILQQGTTDTQYF
TRBJ1-2,TRBV2,CASMWTDSNYGYTF
TRBJ1-5,TRBV5-1,CASSLGDREGNQPQHF
TRBJ1-5,TRBV18,CASSPQGDNQPQHF
TRBJ1-5,TRBV27,CASSLERVSQPQHF
TRBJ2-1,TRBV27,CASRELAKGREQFF
TRBJ1-2,TRBV6-1,CASSEYDLRGYTF
TRBJ2-5,TRBV4-2,CASSPHTRTSLIETQYF
TRBJ2-6,TRBV28,CASRVASSGANVLTF
TRBJ1-1,TRBV19,CASNHYRDAEAFF
TRBJ2-7,TRBV4-1,CASSQDLRLGDEQYF
TRBJ2-1,TRBV19,CASSIRDYSYNEQFF
TRBJ1-5,TRBV19,CASSIQNWPQHF
TRBJ2-2,TRBV3-1/TRBV3-2,CASSPGTSGDTGELFF
TRBJ2-1,TRBV5-1,CASSLAGSSYNEQFF
TRBJ1-2,TRBV6-5,CASSYGTYGYTF
TRBJ2-1,TRBV7-9,CASSSPSEQFF
TRBJ1-6,TRBV6-5,CASSYSSGGGDSPLHF
TRBJ2-3,TRBV5-1,CASSLDPAGLADTQYF
TRBJ2-1,TRBV18,CASSPFLTSGDNEQFF
TRBJ1-1,TRBV7-3,CASRFREVKNTEAFF
TRBJ2-7,TRBV11-2,CASSSRGYVYEQYF
TRBJ2-7,TRBV19,CASSIGGFYEQYF
TRBJ2-3,TRBV3-1/TRBV3-2,CASSRELAGGGDTQYF
TRBJ2-2,TRBV6-5,CASSYMRVPGELFF